This T cell receptor (beta chain) was profiled in a study of identical twins. Per the germline V gene, CDR1 is DFQATT and CDR2 is SNEGSKA (reference sequence). This CDR3 is built from 13 residues. Trimming cost V 6 bases and J 3 bases, with 14 bases left between them. Healthy Caucasians made up all donors. On this clonotype itself: Its specificity is not known.

TCRdb used MiXCR to reprocess the 5' RACE reads, holding one entry per CDR3 protein. This sample has about 490,000 distinct CDR3 sequences; roughly 15% occur once, and the top ten carry roughly 0.42%. Study-wide points: Among out-of-frame alpha sequences shared by twins, low generation probability occurred in excess. Abundant cord blood beta clonotypes carried fewer insertions; memory repertoires showed none. A cross-sectional statistical analysis, not follow-up of the same donors, supported the conclusions.

These same records also appear under a second study, on yellow fever vaccine responses in identical twins.

Specimen: CD4+ T cells sorted from blood. The origin of this receptor is a woman in her late teens or twenties in good health. This chain joins TRBV20-1 and TRBJ1-2; D perhaps matches TRBD1 (6 bases). The CDR3 here is CSAHIQGDYGYTF. The CDR3, as DNA: TGCAGTGCCCACATACAGGGAGACTATGGCTACACCTTC.